This TCR beta chain is drawn from a study of T cell repertoires in cytomegalovirus infection. Study summary: Indications of both CMV infection and matching HLA type were provided by public TCR beta signatures.

TCRdb redid the calling of the reads with MiXCR, one entry per CDR3 protein. This table holds under 200,000 distinct CDR3 sequences, roughly 20% found once. This clonotype was counted a few times. Its antigen is not known. The TCR sequence derives from a human donor in good health (CMV status not recorded). Some clones in this sample may be carry-over from other donors' samples. The sequencing here drew on CD8+ T cells from cultured PBMCs, taken from culture after CMV antigen stimulation.

The CDR3 coding sequence is TGTGCCAGCACGGACCGCAACCTGATGGGCACCATATATTTT. Its translation is CASTDRNLMGTIYF. The V and J genes are TRBV6-2 or TRBV6-3 and TRBJ1-3; D is undetermined. The V end lost 7 bases, the J end lost 9 bases, and 19 bases lay between the germline ends. CDR1 is MNHEY and CDR2 is SVGEGT in the germline V gene. This CDR3 has 14 residues.